This TCR beta chain comes out of a study of T-cell memory formation after mild COVID-19 (dated by TCRdb to the early 2020s). With regard to the full study: TCR sequence clusters from the two donors were found to be largely donor specific. The cohort was made up of two young adult volunteers, one female and one male, who were previously healthy. Longitudinal TCRalpha and TCRbeta repertoire sequencing tracked T-cell clones expanding and contracting after mild COVID-19 in a couple of donors. Results the study describes overall, beyond this receptor: The study covered only a couple of mild cases, and larger cohorts including severe cases with pre-infection samples were considered necessary. Contracting CD4+ clones turned up mainly in the CM and EM memory subsets, whereas EMRA was where CD8+ clones were enriched. Some responding clones were found in pre-infection memory, which suggests that pre-existing cross-reactive memory T cells took part in the SARS-CoV-2 response. Clones that contracted from day 15 to 85 showed balanced CD4/CD8 phenotypes, whereas a second wave of clones that expanded from day 15 to 37 leaned towards CD4+. SARS-CoV-2 specificity was not confirmed for the second-wave clones peaking on day 37.

Trimming costs V 2 bases and J 3 bases, and their ends lie 15 bases apart. Inclusive of the bounding cysteine and phenylalanine, the CDR3 is 15 residues long. Of all the DNA, just the CDR3 is kept, 45 bases in frame from base 1. CDR1 and CDR2 (SGHRS, YFSETQ) derive from the germline V gene. The instrument was an Illumina NovaSeq 6000. TCRalpha and TCRbeta cDNA libraries were constructed by 5'RACE with constant-segment primers, with sample barcodes and unique molecular identifiers being introduced. Trizol reagent was used to extract RNA from every sample. Library amplification was performed in two PCR steps, and a second sample barcode and Illumina TruSeq adapters were introduced in the second step. Sequencing of the libraries was done on an Illumina NovaSeq, producing 2 x 150 bp paired-end reads. In the paper's pipeline: With migec v1.2.7, reads were demultiplexed and then collapsed into UMI-guided consensus sequences. Using mixcr v2.1.11, UMI consensuses were aligned to TRA and TRB V and J templates and then assembled into clonotypes. Expanded or contracted clonotypes were those called significant by both edgeR and NoisET, with noise models trained on biological replicates. For edgeR calls, the cutoffs were a false discovery rate-adjusted p below 0.01 and a log2 fold-change threshold of 1. As an exploratory analysis of dynamics, max-normalized trajectories of the 1000 most abundant clonotypes were examined with PCA combined with hierarchical clustering. Each responding clone was given a CD4 or CD8 phenotype based on the CD4+ and CD8+ repertoires, which had been sequenced separately. TCRdb took the public reads, trimmed them with fastp at Q25, ran MiXCR for clone calling and kept in-frame beta chains. Rows are combined by CDR3 protein, so each entry shows the most common genes and DNA. The V and J calls and clone size are TCRdb's, not the authors'. For this sample there are 450,000 or so distinct CDR3 sequences; around 25% appear just once. The ten largest account for around 12% of the sample.

Ficoll-Paque density gradient centrifugation was used to isolate PBMCs. This clonotype was observed at least ten times. Its binding antigen is unknown. Qualities for individual bases were not recorded, and no much larger clone is one base off. The receptor was isolated from an adult woman who had mild COVID-19 (a few samples of this study predate the infection). The sample titles of this study are shuffled in the database, so cell type and time point are left out; the donor was told from shared clones. The sequenced sample consisted of PBMCs or a T cell subset sorted from them (not recorded which). The chain uses TRBV5-1 and TRBJ2-7; a tentative D call is TRBD2 (6 bases match). The DNA sequence follows: TGCGCCAGCAGCTTCTCCCGGGAGCAATACTACGAGCAGTACTTC. This gives the protein CASSFSREQYYEQYF.